The clone carrying this TCR beta chain was seen once. Its target is unknown. The CDR3 is 19 residues long. CDR1 is MNHEY and CDR2 is SVGAGI in the germline V gene. V was cut by 0 bases and J by 0 bases, with 17 bases left in between. The data derive from a study of blood T cells in healthy people across ages. Study-wide points: CMV infection status of these donors was not known.

For the second PCR, which ran for about 6 to 11 cycles, a sample-barcoded 5' primer and a J-beta primer mix were used. Through a template-switch adaptor with 12 random nucleotides, each cDNA molecule received a tag. Each CDR3 protein is one row after TCRdb ran MiXCR on the 5' RACE reads. The data show around 900,000 distinct CDR3 sequences, less than 35% seen once. They isolated at least 7 million PBMCs from each sample. The receptor's source is a woman aged 80 or over in good health. The sample was blood. The chain has TRBV6-5 and TRBJ1-4, with D perhaps matching TRBD1 (5 bases). CDR3 sequence: CASSYSIRPGAATNEKLFF. CDR3 nucleotides: TGTGCCAGCAGTTACTCGATTCGGCCCGGGGCAGCAACTAATGAAAAACTGTTTTTT.